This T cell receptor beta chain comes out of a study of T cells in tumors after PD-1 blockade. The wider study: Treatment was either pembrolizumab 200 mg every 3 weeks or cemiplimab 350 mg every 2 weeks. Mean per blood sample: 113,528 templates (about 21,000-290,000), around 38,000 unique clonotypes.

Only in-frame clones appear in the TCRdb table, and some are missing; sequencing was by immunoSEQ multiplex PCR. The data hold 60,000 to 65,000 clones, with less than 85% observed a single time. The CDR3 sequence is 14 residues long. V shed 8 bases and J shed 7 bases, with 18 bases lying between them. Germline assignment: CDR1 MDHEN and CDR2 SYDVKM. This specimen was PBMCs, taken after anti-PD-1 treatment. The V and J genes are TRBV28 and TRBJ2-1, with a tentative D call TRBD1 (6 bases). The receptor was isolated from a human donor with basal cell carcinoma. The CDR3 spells CASVQGFSTNEQFF. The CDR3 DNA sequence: TGTGCCAGCGTACAGGGTTTTTCAACGAATGAGCAGTTCTTC.